This T cell receptor beta chain was obtained from a study of blood T cell repertoires in COVID-19. Turning to the study itself: Acute and convalescent COVID-19 specimens originated in the United States, Italy and Spain. Sources were T cells, B-cell-depleted T cells, or PBMCs; the material itself was cDNA or gDNA.

The data were produced by immunoSEQ multiplex PCR, yet TCRdb's version contains in-frame clones alone and is incomplete. The repertoire holds 250,000 to 300,000 clones, with roughly 88% as singletons. CDR1 is SNHLY and CDR2 is FYNNEI in the germline V gene. Between the trimmed V and J ends, which lost 7 bases and 1 base, there was a span of 11 bases. The CDR3 has 14 residues. This clonotype originated in a woman aged 70-85 years with acute or convalescent COVID-19. This chain links TRBV2 with TRBJ2-1; D unclear. The specimen was peripheral blood. The CDR3 reads CASKPGVSYNEQFF. In DNA form, the CDR3 reads TGTGCCAGCAAACCGGGTGTATCCTACAATGAGCAGTTCTTC.